Included here is one TCR beta chain sequence, with context. Its antigen remains unidentified. Mismatch with germline at one junction end may stem from a read error. Germline CDR1 and CDR2: SGDLS and YYNGEE. The CDR3 runs to 11 residues. The sample is drawn from a study of T-cell memory formation after mild COVID-19. Study in general: Clustering of TCRs was largely donor specific. Study observations and caveats: Clones shrinking from day 15 to 85 showed even CD4/CD8 mixes; later expanders tilted CD4+. The study detected some responding clones in pre-infection memory, suggesting cross-reactive memory joined.

MiXCR, applied by TCRdb to the 5' RACE reads, yields one record per CDR3 protein. The sample gives a few hundred thousand distinct CDR3 sequences, roughly 21% of which show up once; approximately 8% is in the top ten. V and J are TRBV9 and TRBJ2-1; 8 positions agree with TRBD2. The sample taken for sequencing was PBMCs or a T cell subset sorted from them (not recorded which). The TCR was taken from an adult woman who had mild COVID-19 (a few samples of this study predate the infection). Cell type and time point are not known. The CDR3 nucleotides read TGTGCCAGCAGCGCCCCGGGACTAGTTGTCTTC. It is translated as CASSAPGLVVF. Together with reference TRBV9 and TRBJ2-1, the CDR3 gives the full variable domain: DSGVTQTPKHLITATGQRVTLRCSPRSGDLSVYWYQQSLDQGLQFLIQYYNGEERAKGNILERFSAQQFPDLHSELNLSSLELGDSALYFCASSAPGLVVFGPGTRLTVL.